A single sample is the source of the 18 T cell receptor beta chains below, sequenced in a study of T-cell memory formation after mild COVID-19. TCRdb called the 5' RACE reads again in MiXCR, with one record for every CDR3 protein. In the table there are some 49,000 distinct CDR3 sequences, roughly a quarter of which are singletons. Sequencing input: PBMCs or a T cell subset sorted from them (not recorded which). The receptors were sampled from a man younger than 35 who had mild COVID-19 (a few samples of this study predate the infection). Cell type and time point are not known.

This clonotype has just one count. CDR3 in amino acids: CASSVEGGSSTDTQYF. CDR3 in DNA: TGTGCCAGCAGCGTAGAGGGAGGGTCTAGCACAGATACGCAGTATTTT. The chain combines TRBV9 with TRBJ2-3, with TRBD2 matching 7 bases. V gave up 0 bases and J gave up 0 bases; unmatched junction bases: 4. Germline V gene data show CDR1 as SGDLS and CDR2 as YYNGEE. The CDR3 covers 16 residues. The full variable domain, with the rest looked up from reference TRBV9 and TRBJ2-3, is DSGVTQTPKHLITATGQRVTLRCSPRSGDLSVYWYQQSLDQGLQFLIQYYNGEERAKGNILERFSAQQFPDLHSELNLSSLELGDSALYFCASSVEGGSSTDTQYFGPGTRLTVL.

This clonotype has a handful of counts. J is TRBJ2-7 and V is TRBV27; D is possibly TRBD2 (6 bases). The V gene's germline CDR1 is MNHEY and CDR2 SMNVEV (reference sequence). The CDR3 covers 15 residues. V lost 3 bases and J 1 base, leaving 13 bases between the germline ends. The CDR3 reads CASSLSGLPSYEQYF. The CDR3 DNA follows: TGTGCCAGCAGTTTGTCTGGACTACCTTCCTACGAGCAGTACTTC.

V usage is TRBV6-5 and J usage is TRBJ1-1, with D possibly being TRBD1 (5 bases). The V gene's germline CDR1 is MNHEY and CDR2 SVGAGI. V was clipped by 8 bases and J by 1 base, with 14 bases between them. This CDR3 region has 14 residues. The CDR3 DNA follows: TGTGCCAGCTCGATGTCGGGGCGGAACACTGAAGCTTTCTTT. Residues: CASSMSGRNTEAFF.

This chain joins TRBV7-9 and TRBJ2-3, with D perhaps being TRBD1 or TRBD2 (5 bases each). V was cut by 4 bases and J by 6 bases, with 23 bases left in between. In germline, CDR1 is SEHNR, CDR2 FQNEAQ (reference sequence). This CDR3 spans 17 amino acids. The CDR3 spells CASSSDLSGTPWDTQYF. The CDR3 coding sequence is TGTGCCAGCAGCTCGGATCTTTCGGGGACCCCCTGGGATACGCAGTATTTT.

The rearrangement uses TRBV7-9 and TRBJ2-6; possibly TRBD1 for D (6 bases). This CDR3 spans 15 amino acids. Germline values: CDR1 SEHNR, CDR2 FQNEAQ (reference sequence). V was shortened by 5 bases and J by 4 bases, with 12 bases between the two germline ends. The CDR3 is CASSPTGYGANVLTF. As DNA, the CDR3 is TGTGCCAGCAGCCCGACAGGTTACGGGGCCAACGTCCTGACTTTC. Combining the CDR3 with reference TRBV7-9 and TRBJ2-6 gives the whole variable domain DTGVSQNPRHKITKRGQNVTFRCDPISEHNRLYWYRQTLGQGPEFLTYFQNEAQLEKSRLLSDRFSAERPKGSFSTLEIQRTEQGDSAMYLCASSPTGYGANVLTFGAGSRLTVL.

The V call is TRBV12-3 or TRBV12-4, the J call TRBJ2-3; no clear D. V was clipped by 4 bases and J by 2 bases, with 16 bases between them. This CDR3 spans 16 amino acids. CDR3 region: CASSWAALGYTDTQYF. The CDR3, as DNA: TGTGCCAGCAGTTGGGCCGCACTTGGTTACACAGATACGCAGTATTTT.

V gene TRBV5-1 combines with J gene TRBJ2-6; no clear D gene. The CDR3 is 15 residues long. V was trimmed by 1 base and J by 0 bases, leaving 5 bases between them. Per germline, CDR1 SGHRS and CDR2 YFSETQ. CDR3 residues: CASSLFSSGANVLTF. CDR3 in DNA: TGCGCCAGCAGCTTGTTTAGCTCTGGGGCCAACGTCCTGACTTTC.

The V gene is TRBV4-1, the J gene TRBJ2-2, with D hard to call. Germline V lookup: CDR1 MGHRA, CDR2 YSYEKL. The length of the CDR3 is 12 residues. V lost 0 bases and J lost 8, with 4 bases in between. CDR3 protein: CASSQDPGELFF. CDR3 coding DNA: TGCGCCAGCAGCCAAGATCCTGGGGAGCTGTTTTTT.

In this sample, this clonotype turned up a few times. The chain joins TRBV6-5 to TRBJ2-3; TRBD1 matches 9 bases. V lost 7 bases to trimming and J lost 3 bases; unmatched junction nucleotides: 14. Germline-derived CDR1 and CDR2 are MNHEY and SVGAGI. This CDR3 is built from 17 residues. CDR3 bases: TGTGCCAGCACCAACACCTGGGGGACAGGGAAAACAGATACGCAGTATTTT. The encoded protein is CASTNTWGTGKTDTQYF.

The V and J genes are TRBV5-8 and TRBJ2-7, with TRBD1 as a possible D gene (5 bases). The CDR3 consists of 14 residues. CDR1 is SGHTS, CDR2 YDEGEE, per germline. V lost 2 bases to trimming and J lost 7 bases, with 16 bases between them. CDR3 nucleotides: TGTGCCAGCAGCTTAAGGGGCCCCCCTCGAGAGCAGTACTTC. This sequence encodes CASSLRGPPREQYF. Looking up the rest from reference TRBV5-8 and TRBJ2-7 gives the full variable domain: EAGVTQSPTHLIKTRGQQATLRCSPISGHTSVYWYQQALGLGLQFLLWYDEGEERNRGNFPPRFSGRQFPNYSSELNVNALELEDSALYLCASSLRGPPREQYFGPGTRLTVT.

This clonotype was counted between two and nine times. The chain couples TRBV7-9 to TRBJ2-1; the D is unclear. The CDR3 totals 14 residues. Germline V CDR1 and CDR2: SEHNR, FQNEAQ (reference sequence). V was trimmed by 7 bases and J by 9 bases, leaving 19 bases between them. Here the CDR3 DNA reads TGTGCCAGCACACCCGATGTAGGTTCGGGTGAGCAGTTCTTC. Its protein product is CASTPDVGSGEQFF.

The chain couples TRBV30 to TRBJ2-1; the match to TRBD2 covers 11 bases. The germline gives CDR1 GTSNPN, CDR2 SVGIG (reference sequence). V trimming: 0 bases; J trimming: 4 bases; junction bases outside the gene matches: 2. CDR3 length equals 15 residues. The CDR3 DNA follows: TGTGCCTGGAGTGTGTTAGCGGGGGGGTACAATGAGCAGTTCTTC. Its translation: CAWSVLAGGYNEQFF.

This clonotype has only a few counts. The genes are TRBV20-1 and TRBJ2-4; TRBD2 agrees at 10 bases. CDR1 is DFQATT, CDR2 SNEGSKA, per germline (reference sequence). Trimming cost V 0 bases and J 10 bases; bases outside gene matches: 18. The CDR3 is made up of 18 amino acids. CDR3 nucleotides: TGCAGTGCTAGAGATATTGATCGGACTAGCGGCCAACATTTAATTCAGTACTTC. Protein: CSARDIDRTSGQHLIQYF.

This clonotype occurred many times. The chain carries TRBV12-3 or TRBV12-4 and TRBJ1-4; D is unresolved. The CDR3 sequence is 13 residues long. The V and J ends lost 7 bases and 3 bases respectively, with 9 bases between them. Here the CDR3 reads CASKIGANEKLFF. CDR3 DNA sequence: TGTGCCAGCAAAATCGGGGCTAATGAAAAACTGTTTTTT.

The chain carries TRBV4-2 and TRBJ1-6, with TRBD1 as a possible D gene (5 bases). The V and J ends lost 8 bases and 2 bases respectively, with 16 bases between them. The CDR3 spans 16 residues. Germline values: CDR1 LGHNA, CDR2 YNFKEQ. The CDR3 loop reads CASGNQGETYNSPLHF. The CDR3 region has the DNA TGTGCCAGCGGGAATCAGGGTGAAACCTATAATTCACCCCTCCACTTT.

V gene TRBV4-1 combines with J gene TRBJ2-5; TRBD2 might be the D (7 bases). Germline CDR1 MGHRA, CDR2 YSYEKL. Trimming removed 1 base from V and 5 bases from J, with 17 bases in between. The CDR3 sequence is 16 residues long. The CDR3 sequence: CASSQGWSEGGETQYF. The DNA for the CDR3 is TGCGCCAGCAGCCAAGGCTGGTCAGAGGGGGGGGAGACCCAGTACTTC.

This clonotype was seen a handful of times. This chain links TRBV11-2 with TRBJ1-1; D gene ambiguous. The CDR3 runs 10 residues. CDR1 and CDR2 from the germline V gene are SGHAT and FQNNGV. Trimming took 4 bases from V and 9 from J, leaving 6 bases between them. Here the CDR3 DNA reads TGTGCCAGCAGCTCCCACCAAGCTTTCTTT. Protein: CASSSHQAFF.

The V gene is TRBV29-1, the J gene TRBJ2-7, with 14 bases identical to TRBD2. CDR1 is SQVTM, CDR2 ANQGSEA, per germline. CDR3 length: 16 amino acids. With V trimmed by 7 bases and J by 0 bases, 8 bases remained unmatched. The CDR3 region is CSALGTSGGHSYEQYF. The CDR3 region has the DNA TGCAGCGCTCTTGGGACTAGCGGGGGCCACTCCTACGAGCAGTACTTC.